Sequencing of this TCR beta chain was carried out in a study of shared clonotypes between healthy human individuals (TCRdb year 2020). For the wider study: A few men and a couple of women, aged 18 to 49 years, made up the cohort. To increase sequencing depth and limit assay-specific biases, TCR repertoire library preparation and sequencing were carried out by different laboratories using diverse techniques. For each donor, CD4 naive and CD4 memory were each run on three plates, CD8 naive on two plates, and CD8 memory on one plate. To estimate repertoire size and how much clonotypes are shared between individuals, the study performed deep sequencing of blood TCR repertoires from five healthy adults. Leukapheresis yielded between about 0.94 and 9 billion PBMCs per donor.

Using the deep immunoSEQ assay, TCR CDR3 regions were amplified from genomic DNA by multiplex PCR. For each cell subset, the extracted genomic DNA was distributed evenly across all wells of several immunoSEQ 96-well plates, and each plate served as one replicate. For sorted subsets, each replicate PCR was loaded with approximately 200 ng genomic DNA, equivalent to approximately 33,000 T cell genomes. Purified libraries were quantified with a Qubit 3.0 fluorometer, sized on a Bioanalyzer 2100, and re-quantified with the KAPA Library Quantification kit. Every immunoSEQ 96-well plate was sequenced on a dedicated single-read 150-cycle Illumina NextSeq 550 flow cell. In the original analysis: Because only junctional sequences without quality scores were contained in the immunoSEQ output, filtering matching that applied to full-length reads could not be performed. Sequences were annotated with PyIR, a Python wrapper for IgBLAST v1.9, and V/J genes and CDR3 were assigned using IMGT germline references. Reads were filtered out if the reads had weak V/J assignments (E-value above 1e-6), no CDR3, stop codons, out-of-frame junctions, or ambiguous translated residues. V3J clonotypes were defined by identical inferred V gene, J gene, and CDR3 amino acid sequence. Percentage overlap between repertoires was calculated by dividing the number of shared unique clonotypes by the size of the smaller repertoire. RTK rarefaction, the Chao1 estimator, and Recon v2.1 estimates of unobserved clonotypes were used to assess repertoire richness. OLGA was used to compute generation probabilities for all TCRbeta clonotypes that the gDNA method yielded from a handful of donors. As stored in TCRdb, this immuneACCESS dataset retains in-frame rearrangements with V and J assigned. A fraction of the clones does not appear; measured against another copy, unresolved V genes explain less than half of the discrepancy, and the remainder lacks a known reason. V and J calls and clone size are given by that table; D and trimming were obtained from the DNA. The sample contains more than 400,000 clones, 90% to 97% of them found a single time. The ten biggest clones cover approximately 0.06% of the sample.

Study-level results and caveats: Only blood was sampled, and tissue TCR repertoires likely differ from those in blood. Roughly 5.2% of naive CD4, 3.5% of naive CD8, 2% to 2.5% of memory CD4, and about 0.4% of memory CD8 clonotypes were shared across several donors. The small number of donors limited the genetic and exposure-history diversity represented. Estimated clonotype richness was generally larger for naive than for memory subsets. Pairwise subsampling led to the expectation that sequencing depth would affect the degree of clonotype sharing among donors. Clonotypes shared by all four sorted-subset donors showed higher generation probabilities than non-shared clonotypes. Incomplete sequencing was indicated by rarefaction of sorted-subset datasets, despite the large sequencing depth.

This clone was counted a few times. Its antigen is currently not known. Per-base qualities were not stored, and no clone one base away is much larger. The donors were healthy, HIV-negative adults who had no recently reported acute infections or vaccinations. All donors were Caucasian adults living in Nashville, Tennessee, USA. CD4+ T cells were enriched by magnetic negative selection; naive cells were then positively selected on CD45RA, and the negative fraction formed the memory subset. After blood collection by leukapheresis, PBMCs were isolated using Ficoll-Histopaque density gradient centrifugation and then cryopreserved in the vapor phase of liquid nitrogen. Analytical flow cytometry was used to check the purity and quantity of every magnetically sorted T cell population. From each sorted fraction, genomic DNA was isolated and quantified by UV absorbance on a Nanodrop 2000c. The sequence came from a woman in her thirties in good health. The sequencing sample was made of naive CD4+ T cells sorted from blood. The sample's cell subset or site label is to be understood as: CD45RA+ positively selected.

At the DNA level, the sequence is TGTGCCATCAGATTTTATAGCAATCAGCCCCAGCATTTT. It translates as CAIRFYSNQPQHF. The rearrangement joined TRBV10-3 to TRBJ1-5; the D segment cannot be called with confidence. CDR1 is given as ENHRY and CDR2 as SYGVKD, both from the germline V gene. Deletion took 6 bases off V and 0 bases off J, with a span of 6 bases between the germline ends. The CDR3 numbers 13 residues from cysteine through phenylalanine. Solely the CDR3 DNA is kept, with 39 bases framed from the first base.